This is a list of T cell receptor beta chains from one sample in a study of human T cells and chemical hapten exposure. TCRdb called the RACE reads again in MiXCR, with one record for every CDR3 protein. The repertoire holds 350,000 to 400,000 distinct CDR3 sequences, with roughly 6% as singletons. Material: whole blood, obtained in connection with sensitization to the hapten diphenylcyclopropenone (DPC). All receptors derive from a young woman with alopecia areata. Some clones in this sample may be carry-over from other donors' samples. Each CDR3 is given with its conserved first and last residue. The order of the fields is V gene, D gene, clone size, J gene, CDR3 protein, CDR3 DNA. D genes are given only for firm matches. Clone size is given for some rows only: seen once, a few or many times, or a class if the clone is expanded.

V gene: TRBV12-3/TRBV12-4
D gene: -
clone size: many
J gene: TRBJ1-2
CDR3 protein: CASSFSEPYGYTF
CDR3 DNA: TGTGCCAGCAGTTTCAGTGAACCCTATGGCTACACCTTC

V gene: TRBV4-2
D gene: -
clone size: -
J gene: TRBJ2-1
CDR3 protein: CASSQEDPLTLSSYNEQFF
CDR3 DNA: TGTGCCAGCAGCCAAGAGGATCCTTTAACTCTAAGCTCCTACAATGAGCAGTTCTTC

V gene: TRBV4-3
D gene: -
clone size: few
J gene: TRBJ1-5
CDR3 protein: CASSPDPSQPQHF
CDR3 DNA: TGCGCCAGCAGCCCGGACCCCTCCCAGCCCCAGCATTTT

V gene: TRBV5-1
D gene: -
clone size: few
J gene: TRBJ1-3
CDR3 protein: CASSYGAGSGNTIYF
CDR3 DNA: TGCGCCAGCAGCTACGGTGCTGGCTCTGGAAACACCATATATTTT

V gene: TRBV6-6
D gene: -
clone size: few
J gene: TRBJ1-5
CDR3 protein: CASRRRDGGQPQHF
CDR3 DNA: TGTGCCAGCAGGCGCCGGGACGGCGGCCAGCCCCAGCATTTT

V gene: TRBV12-3/TRBV12-4
D gene: -
clone size: few
J gene: TRBJ1-5
CDR3 protein: CATPKRDHSNQPQHF
CDR3 DNA: TGTGCCACCCCAAAGAGGGACCACAGCAATCAGCCCCAGCATTTT

V gene: TRBV2
D gene: -
clone size: many
J gene: TRBJ2-5
CDR3 protein: CASRDRQETQYF
CDR3 DNA: TGTGCCAGCAGGGACAGACAAGAGACCCAGTACTTC

V gene: TRBV6-5
D gene: -
clone size: -
J gene: TRBJ1-4
CDR3 protein: CASSYSTVATNEKLFF
CDR3 DNA: TGTGCCAGCAGTTACTCGACAGTTGCAACTAATGAAAAACTGTTTTTT

V gene: TRBV7-2
D gene: TRBD2
clone size: -
J gene: TRBJ2-5
CDR3 protein: CASSLVWRGGRGETQYF
CDR3 DNA: TGTGCCAGCAGCTTAGTTTGGCGGGGGGGCCGCGGAGAGACCCAGTACTTC

V gene: TRBV6-1
D gene: TRBD1
clone size: few
J gene: TRBJ2-2
CDR3 protein: CASSPPGQGVPNTGELFF
CDR3 DNA: TGTGCCAGCAGTCCGCCGGGACAGGGGGTCCCGAACACCGGGGAGCTGTTTTTT

V gene: TRBV5-1
D gene: TRBD2
clone size: -
J gene: TRBJ2-2
CDR3 protein: CASSMPGASGNTGELFF
CDR3 DNA: TGCGCCAGCAGCATGCCGGGCGCTAGCGGGAACACCGGGGAGCTGTTTTTT

V gene: TRBV9
D gene: -
clone size: few
J gene: TRBJ1-1
CDR3 protein: CASSVAHGMNTEAFF
CDR3 DNA: TGTGCCAGCAGCGTAGCTCACGGGATGAACACTGAAGCTTTCTTT

V gene: TRBV28
D gene: -
clone size: many
J gene: TRBJ1-5
CDR3 protein: CASKTNRGSGNQPQHF
CDR3 DNA: TGTGCCAGCAAAACAAATAGAGGGTCGGGCAATCAGCCCCAGCATTTT

V gene: TRBV20-1
D gene: -
clone size: -
J gene: TRBJ1-1
CDR3 protein: CSARRAGMNTEAFF
CDR3 DNA: TGCAGTGCTAGACGAGCCGGTATGAACACTGAAGCTTTCTTT

V gene: TRBV6-6
D gene: -
clone size: few
J gene: TRBJ1-1
CDR3 protein: CASSYSLEREAFF
CDR3 DNA: TGTGCCAGCAGTTACTCTCTCGAGCGAGAAGCTTTCTTT

V gene: TRBV21-1
D gene: -
clone size: many
J gene: TRBJ1-3
CDR3 protein: CASSSSVDSGNTIYF
CDR3 DNA: -

V gene: TRBV4-2
D gene: TRBD2
clone size: few
J gene: TRBJ2-2
CDR3 protein: CASSTHLTSANTGELFF
CDR3 DNA: TGTGCCAGCAGCACCCACCTGACTAGCGCGAACACCGGGGAGCTGTTTTTT

V gene: TRBV5-1
D gene: -
clone size: -
J gene: TRBJ2-7
CDR3 protein: CASSSAPGLSYEQYF
CDR3 DNA: TGCGCCAGCAGCAGCGCCCCGGGACTGTCGTACGAGCAGTACTTC

V gene: TRBV12-3/TRBV12-4
D gene: -
clone size: few
J gene: TRBJ2-3
CDR3 protein: CASINLRESDTQYF
CDR3 DNA: TGTGCCAGCATCAACCTCAGGGAGAGCGATACGCAGTATTTT

V gene: TRBV7-2
D gene: -
clone size: few
J gene: TRBJ2-3
CDR3 protein: CASSSRIGDTQYF
CDR3 DNA: TGTGCCAGCAGCAGCAGGATCGGAGATACGCAGTATTTT

V gene: TRBV12-3/TRBV12-4
D gene: -
clone size: -
J gene: TRBJ1-1
CDR3 protein: CASSLKRRTEAFF
CDR3 DNA: TGTGCCAGCAGTTTAAAGCGGCGGACTGAAGCTTTCTTT

V gene: TRBV5-4
D gene: TRBD2
clone size: few
J gene: TRBJ2-3
CDR3 protein: CASSRGGQEDTQYF
CDR3 DNA: TGTGCCAGCAGCCGGGGGGGCCAGGAAGATACGCAGTATTTT

V gene: TRBV6-5
D gene: -
clone size: many
J gene: TRBJ1-4
CDR3 protein: CASSYEFPRTNEKLFF
CDR3 DNA: TGTGCCAGCAGTTACGAATTCCCCCGGACAAATGAAAAACTGTTTTTT

V gene: TRBV5-1
D gene: -
clone size: -
J gene: TRBJ1-6
CDR3 protein: CASRQGGADNSPLHF
CDR3 DNA: TGCGCCAGCAGGCAGGGAGGAGCCGATAATTCACCCCTCCACTTT

V gene: TRBV20-1
D gene: -
clone size: few
J gene: TRBJ2-1
CDR3 protein: CSASVGDVSYNEQFF
CDR3 DNA: TGCAGTGCTTCCGTCGGGGACGTATCCTACAATGAGCAGTTCTTC

V gene: TRBV29-1
D gene: TRBD1
clone size: -
J gene: TRBJ2-2
CDR3 protein: CSVTQQGAAGELFF
CDR3 DNA: TGCAGCGTAACACAACAGGGGGCAGCCGGGGAGCTGTTTTTT

V gene: TRBV2
D gene: TRBD2
clone size: few
J gene: TRBJ2-2
CDR3 protein: CASSEFASGGDTGELFF
CDR3 DNA: TGTGCCAGCAGTGAATTTGCTAGCGGGGGGGACACCGGGGAGCTGTTTTTT

V gene: TRBV7-8
D gene: TRBD2
clone size: many
J gene: TRBJ2-3
CDR3 protein: CASSLSGAGAQYTQYF
CDR3 DNA: TGTGCCAGCAGCTTATCCGGAGCGGGGGCTCAATATACGCAGTATTTT

V gene: TRBV28
D gene: TRBD1
clone size: few
J gene: TRBJ1-1
CDR3 protein: CASRTRQGSNTEAFF
CDR3 DNA: TGTGCCAGCAGAACCCGACAGGGATCGAACACTGAAGCTTTCTTT

V gene: TRBV28
D gene: -
clone size: many
J gene: TRBJ1-1
CDR3 protein: CASKSSGTGNTEAFF
CDR3 DNA: TGTGCCAGCAAGTCTAGCGGGACGGGGAACACTGAAGCTTTCTTT

V gene: TRBV7-2
D gene: -
clone size: -
J gene: TRBJ2-2
CDR3 protein: CASSLSRAANTGELFF
CDR3 DNA: TGTGCCAGCAGCTTGTCCAGGGCCGCGAACACCGGGGAGCTGTTTTTT

V gene: TRBV12-3/TRBV12-4
D gene: -
clone size: -
J gene: TRBJ2-7
CDR3 protein: CASSLGVLGSYEQYF
CDR3 DNA: TGTGCCAGCAGTTTAGGGGTTTTGGGCTCCTACGAGCAGTACTTC

V gene: TRBV7-2
D gene: -
clone size: many
J gene: TRBJ1-1
CDR3 protein: CASSLRARGSEAFF
CDR3 DNA: TGTGCCAGCAGCTTACGGGCCAGGGGTTCTGAAGCTTTCTTT

V gene: TRBV28
D gene: -
clone size: -
J gene: TRBJ1-5
CDR3 protein: CASSFAGPGPQHF
CDR3 DNA: TGTGCCAGCAGTTTTGCAGGTCCGGGGCCCCAGCATTTT

V gene: TRBV12-3/TRBV12-4
D gene: -
clone size: once
J gene: TRBJ2-7
CDR3 protein: CASSETQEQYF
CDR3 DNA: TGTGCCAGCAGTGAGACCCAGGAGCAGTACTTC

V gene: TRBV10-3
D gene: TRBD1
clone size: few
J gene: TRBJ2-5
CDR3 protein: CAISESAGGLQETQYF
CDR3 DNA: TGTGCCATCAGTGAGTCGGCAGGGGGTCTCCAAGAGACCCAGTACTTC

V gene: TRBV20-1
D gene: TRBD1
clone size: few
J gene: TRBJ2-5
CDR3 protein: CSAAGTGVGETQYF
CDR3 DNA: TGCAGTGCTGCAGGGACAGGGGTTGGAGAGACCCAGTACTTC

V gene: TRBV10-3
D gene: TRBD1
clone size: few
J gene: TRBJ1-5
CDR3 protein: CAISELATGDSNQPQHF
CDR3 DNA: TGTGCCATCAGTGAACTTGCCACAGGGGATAGCAATCAGCCCCAGCATTTT

V gene: TRBV28
D gene: TRBD1
clone size: many
J gene: TRBJ1-4
CDR3 protein: CASSWTGLTNEKLFF
CDR3 DNA: TGTGCCAGCAGTTGGACAGGGTTAACTAATGAAAAACTGTTTTTT

V gene: TRBV5-1
D gene: -
clone size: -
J gene: TRBJ2-1
CDR3 protein: CASSLDELSFNEQFF
CDR3 DNA: TGCGCCAGCAGCTTGGACGAGCTAAGCTTCAATGAGCAGTTCTTC

V gene: TRBV6-5
D gene: -
clone size: few
J gene: TRBJ1-3
CDR3 protein: CASSYTHSFSGNTIYF
CDR3 DNA: TGTGCCAGCAGTTACACCCACAGCTTCTCTGGAAACACCATATATTTT

V gene: TRBV7-8
D gene: TRBD2
clone size: many
J gene: TRBJ2-3
CDR3 protein: CASSVGTSGGARTDTQYF
CDR3 DNA: TGTGCCAGCAGCGTAGGGACTAGCGGGGGGGCTAGGACAGATACGCAGTATTTT

V gene: TRBV5-1
D gene: -
clone size: few
J gene: TRBJ2-7
CDR3 protein: CASSERTTAYEQYF
CDR3 DNA: TGCGCCAGCAGCGAGCGGACAACAGCCTACGAGCAGTACTTC

V gene: TRBV5-1
D gene: -
clone size: few
J gene: TRBJ2-1
CDR3 protein: CASSFTGTLYNEQFF
CDR3 DNA: TGCGCCAGCAGCTTTACCGGGACGCTATACAATGAGCAGTTCTTC

V gene: TRBV7-2
D gene: -
clone size: few
J gene: TRBJ2-7
CDR3 protein: CASSLSIEQYF
CDR3 DNA: TGTGCCAGCAGCCTCTCCATAGAGCAGTACTTC

V gene: TRBV6-6
D gene: TRBD1
clone size: few
J gene: TRBJ2-5
CDR3 protein: CASSYSRQGETQYF
CDR3 DNA: TGTGCCAGCAGTTACTCCCGACAGGGGGAGACCCAGTACTTC

V gene: TRBV29-1
D gene: -
clone size: many
J gene: TRBJ1-2
CDR3 protein: CSGTFEGGYTF
CDR3 DNA: TGCAGTGGGACATTCGAGGGTGGCTACACCTTC

V gene: TRBV6-6
D gene: -
clone size: -
J gene: TRBJ1-2
CDR3 protein: CASSYEQPNYGYTF
CDR3 DNA: TGTGCCAGCAGTTACGAACAGCCTAACTATGGCTACACCTTC

V gene: TRBV5-1
D gene: TRBD1
clone size: few
J gene: TRBJ2-1
CDR3 protein: CASSLTGTGMFNEQFF
CDR3 DNA: TGCGCCAGCAGCTTGACCGGGACAGGGATGTTCAATGAGCAGTTCTTC

V gene: TRBV20-1
D gene: -
clone size: -
J gene: TRBJ2-1
CDR3 protein: CSAEFPGRRPNEQFF
CDR3 DNA: TGCAGTGCTGAGTTCCCGGGACGGAGGCCGAATGAGCAGTTCTTC